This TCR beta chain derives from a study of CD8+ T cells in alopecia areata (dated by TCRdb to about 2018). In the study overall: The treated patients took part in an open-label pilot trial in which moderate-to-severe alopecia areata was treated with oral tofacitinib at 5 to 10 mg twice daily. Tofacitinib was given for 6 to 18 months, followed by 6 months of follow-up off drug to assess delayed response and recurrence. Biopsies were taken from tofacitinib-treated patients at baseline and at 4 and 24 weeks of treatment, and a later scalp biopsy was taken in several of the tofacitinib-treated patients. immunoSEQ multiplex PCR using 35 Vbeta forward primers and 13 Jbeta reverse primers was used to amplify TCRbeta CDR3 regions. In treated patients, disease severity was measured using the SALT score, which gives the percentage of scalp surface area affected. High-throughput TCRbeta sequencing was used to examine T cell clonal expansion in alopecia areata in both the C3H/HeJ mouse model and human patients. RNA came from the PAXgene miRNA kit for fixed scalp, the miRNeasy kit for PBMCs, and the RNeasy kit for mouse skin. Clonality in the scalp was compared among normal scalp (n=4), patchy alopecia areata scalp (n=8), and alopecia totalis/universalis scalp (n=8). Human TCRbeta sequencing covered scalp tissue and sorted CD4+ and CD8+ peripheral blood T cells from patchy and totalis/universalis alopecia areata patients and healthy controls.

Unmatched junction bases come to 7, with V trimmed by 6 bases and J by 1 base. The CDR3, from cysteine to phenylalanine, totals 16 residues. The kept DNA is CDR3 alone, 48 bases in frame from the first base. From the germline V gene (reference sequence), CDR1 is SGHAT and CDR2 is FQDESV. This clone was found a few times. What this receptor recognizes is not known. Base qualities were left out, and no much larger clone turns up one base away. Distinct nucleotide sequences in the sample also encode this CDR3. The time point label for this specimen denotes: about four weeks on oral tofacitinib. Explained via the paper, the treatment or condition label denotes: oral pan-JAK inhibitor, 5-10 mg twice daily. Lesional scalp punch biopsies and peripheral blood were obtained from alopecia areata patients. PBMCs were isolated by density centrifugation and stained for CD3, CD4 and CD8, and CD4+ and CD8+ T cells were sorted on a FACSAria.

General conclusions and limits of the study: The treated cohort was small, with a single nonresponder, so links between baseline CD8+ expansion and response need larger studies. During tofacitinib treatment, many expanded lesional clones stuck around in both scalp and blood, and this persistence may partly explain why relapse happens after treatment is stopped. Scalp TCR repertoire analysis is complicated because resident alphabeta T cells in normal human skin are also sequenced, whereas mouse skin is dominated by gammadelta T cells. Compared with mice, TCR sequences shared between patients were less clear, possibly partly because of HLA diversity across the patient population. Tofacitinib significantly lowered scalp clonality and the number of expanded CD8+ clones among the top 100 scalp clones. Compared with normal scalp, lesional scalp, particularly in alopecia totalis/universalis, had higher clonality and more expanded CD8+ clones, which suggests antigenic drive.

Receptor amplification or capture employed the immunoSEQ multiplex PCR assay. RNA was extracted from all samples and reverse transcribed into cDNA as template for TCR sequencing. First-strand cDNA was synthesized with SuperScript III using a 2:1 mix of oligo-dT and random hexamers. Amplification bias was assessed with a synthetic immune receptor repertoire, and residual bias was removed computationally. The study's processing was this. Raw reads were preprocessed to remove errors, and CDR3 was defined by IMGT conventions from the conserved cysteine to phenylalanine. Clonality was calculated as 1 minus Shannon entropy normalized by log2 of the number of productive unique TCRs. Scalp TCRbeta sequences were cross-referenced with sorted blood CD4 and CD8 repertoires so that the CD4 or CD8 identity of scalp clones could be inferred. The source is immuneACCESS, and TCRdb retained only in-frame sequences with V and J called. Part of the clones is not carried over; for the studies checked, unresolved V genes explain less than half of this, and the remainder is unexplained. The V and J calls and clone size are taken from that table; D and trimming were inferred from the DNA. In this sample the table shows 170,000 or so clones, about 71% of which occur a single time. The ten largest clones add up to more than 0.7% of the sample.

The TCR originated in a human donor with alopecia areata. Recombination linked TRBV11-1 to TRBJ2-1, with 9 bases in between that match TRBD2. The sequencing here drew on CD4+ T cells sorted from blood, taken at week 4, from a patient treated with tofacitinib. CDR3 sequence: CASSRGGGGSYNEQFF. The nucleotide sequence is TGTGCCAGCAGTCGAGGCGGGGGGGGGTCCTACAATGAGCAGTTCTTC. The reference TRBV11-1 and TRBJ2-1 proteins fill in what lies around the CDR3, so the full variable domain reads EAEVAQSPRYKITEKSQAVAFWCDPISGHATLYWYRQILGQGPELLVQFQDESVVDDSQLPKDRFSAERLKGVDSTLKIQPAELGDSAMYLCASSRGGGGSYNEQFFGPGTRLTVL.